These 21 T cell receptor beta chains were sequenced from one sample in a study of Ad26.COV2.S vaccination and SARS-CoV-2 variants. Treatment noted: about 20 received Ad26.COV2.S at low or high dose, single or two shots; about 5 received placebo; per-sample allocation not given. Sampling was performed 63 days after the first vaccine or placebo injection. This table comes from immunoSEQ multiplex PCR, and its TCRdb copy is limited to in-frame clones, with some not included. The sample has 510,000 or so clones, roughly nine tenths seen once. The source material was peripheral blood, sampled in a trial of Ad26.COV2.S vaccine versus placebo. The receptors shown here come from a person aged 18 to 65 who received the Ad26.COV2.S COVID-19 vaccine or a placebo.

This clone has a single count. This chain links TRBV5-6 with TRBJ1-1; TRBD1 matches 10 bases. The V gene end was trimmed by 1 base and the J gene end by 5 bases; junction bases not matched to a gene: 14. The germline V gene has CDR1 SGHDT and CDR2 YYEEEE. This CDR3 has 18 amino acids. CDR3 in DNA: TGTGCCAGCAGCTTGCCCCACCCCGACAGGGGGCAGGGGACTGAAGCTTTCTTT. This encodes CASSLPHPDRGQGTEAFF.

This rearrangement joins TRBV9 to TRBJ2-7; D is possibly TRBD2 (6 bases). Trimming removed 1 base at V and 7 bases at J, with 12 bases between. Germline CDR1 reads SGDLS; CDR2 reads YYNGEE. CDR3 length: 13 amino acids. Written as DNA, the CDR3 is TGTGCCAGCAGCGTACGCCTGGGGGGTGAGCAGTACTTC. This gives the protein CASSVRLGGEQYF.

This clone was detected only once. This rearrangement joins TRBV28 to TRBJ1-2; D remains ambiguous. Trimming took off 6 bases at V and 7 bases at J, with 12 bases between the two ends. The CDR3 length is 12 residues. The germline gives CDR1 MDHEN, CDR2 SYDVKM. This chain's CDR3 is CASSQEKLGYTF. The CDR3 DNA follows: TGTGCCAGCAGCCAGGAGAAGCTTGGCTACACCTTC.

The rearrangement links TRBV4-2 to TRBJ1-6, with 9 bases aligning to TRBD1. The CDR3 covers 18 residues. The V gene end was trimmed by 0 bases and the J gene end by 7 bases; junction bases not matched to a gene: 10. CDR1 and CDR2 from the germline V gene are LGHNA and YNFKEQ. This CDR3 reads CASSQEITGQGGNSPLHF. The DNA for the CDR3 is TGTGCCAGCAGCCAAGAAATTACGGGACAGGGCGGCAATTCACCCCTCCACTTT.

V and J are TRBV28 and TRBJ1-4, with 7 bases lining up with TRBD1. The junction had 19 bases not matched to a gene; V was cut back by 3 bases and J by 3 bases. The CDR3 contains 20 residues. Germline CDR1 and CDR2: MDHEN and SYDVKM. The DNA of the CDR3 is TGTGCCAGCAGTTTTCCGCGGGGGACAGCGGGGGCCGGCGCTAATGAAAAACTGTTTTTT. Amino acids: CASSFPRGTAGAGANEKLFF.

The CDR3 spells CASSFTGVGDTEAFF. CDR3 coding DNA: TGTGCCAGCAGCTTCACAGGGGTTGGCGACACTGAAGCTTTCTTT. V usage is TRBV9 and J usage is TRBJ1-1, with TRBD1 identical over 7 bases. The length of the CDR3 is 15 residues. Germline-derived CDR1 and CDR2 are SGDLS and YYNGEE. V dropped 4 bases and J dropped 3; count of bases not matched to a gene: 9.

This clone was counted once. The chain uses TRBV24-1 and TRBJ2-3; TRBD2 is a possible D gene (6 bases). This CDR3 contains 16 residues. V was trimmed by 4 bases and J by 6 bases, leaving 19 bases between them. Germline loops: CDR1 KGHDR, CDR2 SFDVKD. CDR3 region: CATSDLTRGLGDTQYF. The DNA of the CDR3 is TGTGCCACCAGTGACCTTACTCGGGGGTTGGGCGATACGCAGTATTTT.

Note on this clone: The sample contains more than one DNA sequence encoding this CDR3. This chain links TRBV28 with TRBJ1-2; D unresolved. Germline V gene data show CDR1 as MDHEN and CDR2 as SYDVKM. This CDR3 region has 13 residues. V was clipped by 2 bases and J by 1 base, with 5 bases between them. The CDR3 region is CASSLGSNYGYTF. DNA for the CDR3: TGTGCCAGCAGTTTAGGCAGTAACTATGGCTACACCTTC.

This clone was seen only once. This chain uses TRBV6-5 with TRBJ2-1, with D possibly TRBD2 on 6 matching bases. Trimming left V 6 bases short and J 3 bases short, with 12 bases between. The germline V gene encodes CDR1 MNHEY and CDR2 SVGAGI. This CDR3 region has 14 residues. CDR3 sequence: CASSGTYDYNEQFF. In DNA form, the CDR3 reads TGTGCCAGCAGCGGGACTTACGACTACAATGAGCAGTTCTTC.

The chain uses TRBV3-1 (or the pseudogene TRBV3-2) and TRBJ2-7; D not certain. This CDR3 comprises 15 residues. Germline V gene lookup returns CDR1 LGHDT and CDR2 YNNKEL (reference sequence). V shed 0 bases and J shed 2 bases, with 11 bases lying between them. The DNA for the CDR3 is TGTGCCAGCAGCCAAGATTCCCGGAGTGCCTACGAGCAGTACTTC. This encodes CASSQDSRSAYEQYF.

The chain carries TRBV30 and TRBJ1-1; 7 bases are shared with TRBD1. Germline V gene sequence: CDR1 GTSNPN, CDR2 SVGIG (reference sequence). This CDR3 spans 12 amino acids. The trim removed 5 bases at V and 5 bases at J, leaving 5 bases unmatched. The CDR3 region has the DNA TGTGCCTGGGACAGGGACTTAACTGAAGCTTTCTTT. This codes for CAWDRDLTEAFF. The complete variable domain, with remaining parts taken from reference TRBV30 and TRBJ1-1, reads SQTIHQWPATLVQPVGSPLSLECTVEGTSNPNLYWYRQAAGRGLQLLFYSVGIGQISSEVPQNLSASRPQDRQFILSSKKLLLSDSGFYLCAWDRDLTEAFFGQGTRLTVV.

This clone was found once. The CDR3 nucleotides are TGTGCCAGCAGCTCGTACCGCAGGGGAGCTAATGAAAAACTGTTTTTT. As protein: CASSSYRRGANEKLFF. The chain joins TRBV13 to TRBJ1-4; a weak D match, TRBD1 (6 bases). Looked up from germline, CDR1 is PRHDT and CDR2 is FYEKMQ (reference sequence). This CDR3 comprises 16 residues. Trimming removed 4 bases from V and 3 bases from J, with 15 bases in between.

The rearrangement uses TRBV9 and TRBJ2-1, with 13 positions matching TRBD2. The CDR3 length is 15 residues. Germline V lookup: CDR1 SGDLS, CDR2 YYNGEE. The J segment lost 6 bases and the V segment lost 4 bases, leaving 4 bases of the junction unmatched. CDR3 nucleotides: TGTGCCAGCAGCCAATGGACTAGCGGGGGCAATGAGCAGTTCTTC. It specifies CASSQWTSGGNEQFF.

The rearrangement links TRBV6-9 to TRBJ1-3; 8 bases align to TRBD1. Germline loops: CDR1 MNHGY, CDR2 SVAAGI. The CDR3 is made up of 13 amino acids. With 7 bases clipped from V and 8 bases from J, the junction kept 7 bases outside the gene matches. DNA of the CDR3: TGTGCCAGCAACGACAGGGGAAGAGACACCATATATTTT. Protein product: CASNDRGRDTIYF.

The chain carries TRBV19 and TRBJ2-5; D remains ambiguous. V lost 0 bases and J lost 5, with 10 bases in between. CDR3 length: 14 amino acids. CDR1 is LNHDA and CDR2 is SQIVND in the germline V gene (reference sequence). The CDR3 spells CASSIEASRETQYF. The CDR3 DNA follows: TGTGCCAGTAGTATAGAGGCCAGCAGGGAGACCCAGTACTTC.

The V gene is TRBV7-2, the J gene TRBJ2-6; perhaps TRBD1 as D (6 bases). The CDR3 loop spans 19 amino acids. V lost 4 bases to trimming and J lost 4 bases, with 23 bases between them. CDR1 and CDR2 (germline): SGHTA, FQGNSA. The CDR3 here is CASSSYRDTALVGANVLTF. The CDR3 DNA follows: TGTGCCAGCAGCTCCTACCGGGACACCGCCTTGGTCGGGGCCAACGTCCTGACTTTC.

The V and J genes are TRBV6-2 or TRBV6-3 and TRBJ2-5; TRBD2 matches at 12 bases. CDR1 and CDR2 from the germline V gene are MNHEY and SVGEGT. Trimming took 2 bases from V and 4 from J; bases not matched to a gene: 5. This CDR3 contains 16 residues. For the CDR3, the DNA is TGTGCCAGCAGTTACGCTAGCGGGAGGGCCGGAGAGACCCAGTACTTC. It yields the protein CASSYASGRAGETQYF.

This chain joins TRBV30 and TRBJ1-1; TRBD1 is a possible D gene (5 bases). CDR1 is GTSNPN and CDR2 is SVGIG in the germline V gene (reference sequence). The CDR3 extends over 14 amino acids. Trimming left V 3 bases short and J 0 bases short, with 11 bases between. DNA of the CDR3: TGTGCCTGGAGGGATGGGACGTTGAACACTGAAGCTTTCTTT. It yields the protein CAWRDGTLNTEAFF.

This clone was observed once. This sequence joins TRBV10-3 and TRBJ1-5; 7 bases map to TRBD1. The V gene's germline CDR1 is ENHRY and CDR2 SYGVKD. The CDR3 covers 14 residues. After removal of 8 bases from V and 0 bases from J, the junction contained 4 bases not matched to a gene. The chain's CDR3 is CAIGTANSNQPQHF. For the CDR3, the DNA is TGTGCCATCGGGACAGCGAATAGCAATCAGCCCCAGCATTTT.

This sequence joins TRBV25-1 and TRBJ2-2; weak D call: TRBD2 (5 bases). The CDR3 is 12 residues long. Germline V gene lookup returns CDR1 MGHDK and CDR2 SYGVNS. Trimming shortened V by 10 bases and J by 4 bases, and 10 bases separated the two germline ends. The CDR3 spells CATASFTGELFF. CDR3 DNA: TGTGCCACCGCTAGCTTCACCGGGGAGCTGTTTTTT.

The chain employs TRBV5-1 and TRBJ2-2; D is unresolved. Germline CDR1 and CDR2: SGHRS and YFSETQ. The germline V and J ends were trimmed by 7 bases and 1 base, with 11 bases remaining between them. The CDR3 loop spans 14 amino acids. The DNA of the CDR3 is TGCGCCAGCTATGGATCCAAGAACACCGGGGAGCTGTTTTTT. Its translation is CASYGSKNTGELFF.